Below, one TCR beta chain is given with its context. What it binds is unknown. The data derive from a study of T cells expressing NK-cell markers. At the level of the study: Eight donors were sequenced, seven testing HCMV-seropositive and one testing seronegative.

TCRdb derives one entry per CDR3 protein from the 5' RACE reads, leaving out DNA. This table holds hundreds of thousands of distinct CDR3 sequences. The study's findings and limits: The HCMV specificity of the expanded NKG2C+ T cell clones stayed unresolved.

The CDR3 extends over 17 amino acids. The sample was blood T cells: a sorted CD56 or NKG2C T cell subset, CD4+ or CD8+ T cells, or bulk PBMC T cells (not recorded which). The sequence was obtained from a woman aged 18 to 75 in good health. The chain carries TRBV12-3 or TRBV12-4 and TRBJ1-2. CDR3 amino acids: CASSSPEKGLSNYGYTF.